A single sample is the source of the 15 T cell receptor beta chains below, sequenced in a study of PD-1 blockade in mismatch repair-deficient tumors. Sequencing was performed with immunoSEQ multiplex PCR; in TCRdb, only in-frame clones are kept and a portion is missing. There are about 68,000 clones in the sample; around 73% occur only once, and 5% to 6.5% lies in the top ten. The specimen comprised peripheral blood, sampled 2 weeks after starting pembrolizumab. The receptors were gathered from an adult with mismatch repair-deficient cancer.

The chain joins TRBV6-6 to TRBJ2-4; D unclear. Germline loops: CDR1 MNHNY, CDR2 SVGAGI (reference sequence). This CDR3 region has 14 residues. Trimming stripped 6 bases from V and 15 bases from J, with 24 bases between. This CDR3 is CASSPRFFPRERYF. CDR3 coding DNA: TGTGCCAGCAGCCCGAGGTTTTTCCCAAGGGAACGGTACTTC.

The count of this clone is one. The chain combines TRBV11-2 with TRBJ1-1; D possibly corresponds to TRBD1 (6 bases). Deletions cut 2 bases from V and 11 bases from J, with 12 bases between. Germline V CDR1 and CDR2: SGHAT, FQNNGV. This CDR3 is 12 amino acids long. The CDR3 sequence is CASSLYRAGAFF. The DNA of the CDR3 is TGTGCCAGCAGCTTATACAGGGCCGGGGCTTTCTTT. Complete variable domain (other parts from reference TRBV11-2 and TRBJ1-1): EAGVAQSPRYKIIEKRQSVAFWCNPISGHATLYWYQQILGQGPKLLIQFQNNGVVDDSQLPKDRFSAERLKGVDSTLKIQPAKLEDSAVYLCASSLYRAGAFFGQGTRLTVV.

Only a few counts were recorded for this clone. The chain employs TRBV19 and TRBJ2-7, with TRBD2 matching over 13 bases. Germline V gene data show CDR1 as LNHDA and CDR2 as SQIVND (reference sequence). This CDR3 region has 14 residues. V shed 6 bases and J 5 bases; nucleotides not matched to a gene: 4. The CDR3 sequence is CASSRTSGRDEQYF. For the CDR3, the DNA is TGTGCCAGTAGCCGGACTAGCGGGAGAGACGAGCAGTACTTC.

This chain links TRBV5-1 with TRBJ2-6; 8 bases match TRBD1. The germline V gene encodes CDR1 SGHRS and CDR2 YFSETQ. This CDR3 is 17 amino acids long. Losses at the gene ends were 5 bases for V and 2 bases for J; bases not matched to a gene: 9. The CDR3 coding sequence is TGCGCCAGCAGACGTGGACAGGGAGCCCCTGGGGCCAACGTCCTGACTTTC. Amino acids: CASRRGQGAPGANVLTF.

J is TRBJ1-1 and V is TRBV6-5; 7 nucleotides line up with TRBD1. This CDR3 comprises 12 residues. Germline V CDR1 and CDR2: MNHEY, SVGAGI. Trimming cost V 7 bases and J 11 bases; bases outside gene matches: 10. CDR3 sequence (DNA): TGTGCCAGCACTAATAGGGGGCTTCGGGCTTTCTTT. It yields the protein CASTNRGLRAFF.

This chain connects TRBV7-8 to TRBJ2-7, with TRBD2 as a possible D gene (7 bases). Germline assignment: CDR1 SGHVS and CDR2 FQNEAQ. Trimming stripped 3 bases from V and 4 bases from J, with 19 bases between. The CDR3 is 16 amino acids. The CDR3, as DNA: TGTGCCAGCAGCTTGGGAAAGGCGGGAGACAGGTACGAGCAGTACTTC. It translates to CASSLGKAGDRYEQYF.

The chain carries TRBV10-3 and TRBJ1-3; D remains ambiguous. Germline CDR1 ENHRY, CDR2 SYGVKD. Deletions cut 2 bases from V and 2 bases from J, with 7 bases between. The CDR3 contains 14 residues. CDR3 region: CAISEGGTGNTIYF. The CDR3 DNA follows: TGTGCCATCAGTGAGGGAGGGACTGGAAACACCATATATTTT.

This clone showed up many times. This sequence joins TRBV11-3 and TRBJ2-2; perhaps TRBD2 as D (6 bases). This CDR3 is 14 amino acids long. Trimming removed 5 bases from V and 1 base from J, with 8 bases in between. CDR1 and CDR2 from the germline V gene are SGHNT and YENEEA. As DNA, the CDR3 is TGTGCCAGCAGCCCTAGCGAGAACACCGGGGAGCTGTTTTTT. This translates into CASSPSENTGELFF.

The gene calls are TRBV7-2 and TRBJ2-3; D unresolved. Trimming pared 2 bases from V and 5 bases from J, leaving 11 bases between. Germline V gives CDR1 SGHTA, CDR2 FQGNSA. This CDR3 spans 14 amino acids. DNA for the CDR3: TGTGCCAGCAGCTTAACTCACGGAATAGATACGCAGTATTTT. It is translated as CASSLTHGIDTQYF. The full variable domain, with the rest looked up from reference TRBV7-2 and TRBJ2-3, is GAGVSQSPSNKVTEKGKDVELRCDPISGHTALYWYRQSLGQGLEFLIYFQGNSAPDKSGLPSDRFSAERTGGSVSTLTIQRTQQEDSAVYLCASSLTHGIDTQYFGPGTRLTVL.

This chain links TRBV15 with TRBJ1-1, with D unclear. V dropped 0 bases and J dropped 0 bases, with 8 bases sitting between them. The CDR3 totals 15 residues. Germline assignment: CDR1 LNHNV and CDR2 YYDKDF (reference sequence). CDR3 protein: CATSRDHNLNTEAFF. The CDR3 DNA sequence: TGTGCCACCAGCAGAGATCATAATTTGAACACTGAAGCTTTCTTT.

This chain connects TRBV11-2 to TRBJ2-1, with 9 bases that match TRBD2. CDR1 is SGHAT, CDR2 FQNNGV, per germline. The CDR3 totals 16 residues. Germline trimming cut 4 bases from V and 2 bases from J; bases unmatched to any gene: 6. CDR3 bases: TGTGCCAGCAGCTCTAGCGGGGTTGGGCCCTACAATGAGCAGTTCTTC. It codes for CASSSSGVGPYNEQFF.

The CDR3 region is CASSEAGDPQHF. DNA of the CDR3: TGTGCCAGTAGTGAAGCTGGAGACCCCCAGCATTTT. The chain has TRBV19 and TRBJ1-5; no reliable D call. Trimming took off 5 bases at V and 10 bases at J, with 12 bases between the two ends. CDR1 and CDR2 (germline): LNHDA, SQIVND (reference sequence). This CDR3 has 12 amino acids.

The rearrangement links TRBV2 to TRBJ2-2; 7 bases match TRBD2. Germline values: CDR1 SNHLY, CDR2 FYNNEI. The CDR3 contains 14 residues. The V and J ends lost 6 bases and 6 bases, in that order; junction bases with no gene match: 7. CDR3 sequence (DNA): TGTGCCAGCAGGCAGAGCGGGAAGGCCGGGGAGCTGTTTTTT. Translation gives CASRQSGKAGELFF. The full variable domain, its missing parts supplied by reference TRBV2 and TRBJ2-2, is EPEVTQTPSHQVTQMGQEVILRCVPISNHLYFYWYRQILGQKVEFLVSFYNNEISEKSEIFDDQFSVERPDGSNFTLKIRSTKLEDSAMYFCASRQSGKAGELFFGEGSRLTVL.

In DNA form, the CDR3 reads TGTGCCAGCCCGCCGGGGACAGGATCCTACGAGCAGTACTTC. This codes for CASPPGTGSYEQYF. The chain couples TRBV6-1 to TRBJ2-7, with 8 positions matching TRBD1. Germline CDR1 and CDR2: MNHNS and SASEGT. The CDR3 covers 14 residues. V lost 8 bases to trimming and J lost 1 base; unmatched junction nucleotides: 7.

The V gene is TRBV11-1, the J gene TRBJ2-1; 7 nucleotides line up with TRBD2. This CDR3 comprises 16 residues. Germline CDR1 reads SGHAT; CDR2 reads FQDESV (reference sequence). Unmatched junction bases numbered 6, after V lost 1 base and J lost 3 bases. The chain's CDR3 is CASSLGASGHYNEQFF. CDR3 nucleotide sequence: TGTGCCAGCAGCTTAGGGGCTAGCGGACACTACAATGAGCAGTTCTTC.